This T cell receptor (beta chain) was obtained from a study of T cells in localized non-small cell lung cancer (dated by TCRdb to 2019 to 2021). A note on the overall study: T cell repertoires of about 240 early-stage NSCLC patients were analyzed, with tumors being compared against uninvolved tumor-adjacent lungs. All 236 NSCLC patients in the cohort were treatment-naive and had localized lung tumors that were resected. NSCLC patients had a mean age of roughly 66 years, and around 130 were male and 85 to 110 female.

The paper's findings and limits, for the study overall: Higher blood T cell density associated with longer overall survival, while higher adjacent-lung clonality associated with shorter survival. Because the study design was exploratory, TCR variables were selected using unadjusted p-values without false-discovery rate correction. Because multi-region tumor sequencing was not done, intratumor heterogeneity could not be ruled out. A median of roughly 56 of the top 100 tumor clones were detected in paired uninvolved adjacent lung, and 28 of these tumor clones were also found among the top 100 clones of the paired uninvolved adjacent lung. Uninvolved tumor-adjacent lung showed the highest T cell clonality, higher than tumor, which suggests more focused antigenic responses in the uninvolved tumor-adjacent lung.

TCR beta CDR3 regions were sequenced from DNA using the immunoSEQ Assay. The study's own analysis went as follows. T cell density was computed as TCR beta template counts normalized to usable DNA estimated by amplifying housekeeping genes. The preseqR package was used to estimate richness by extrapolating to 400,000 templates for PBMC samples and to 120,000 templates for tissue samples. Clonality was calculated as one minus Pielou's evenness. Tissue-enriched TCRs were identified through differential abundance testing performed on productive amino-acid clonotypes, with a minimum total count of 5 and an alpha of 0.1. The Jaccard Index and the Morisita Overlap Index were used to measure how much the repertoires overlapped between compartments. GLIPH clustered TCR beta CDR3s with public tetramer-defined viral CDR3s; viral motifs required at least three viral sequences plus V-gene enrichment. Sourced from immuneACCESS, this table was stored by TCRdb with only in-frame sequences that have V and J called. A share of the clones is absent; for the studies checked, an unresolved V gene accounts for under half, and the remainder has no known explanation. The V and J calls and clone size come from that table; D and trimming were worked out from the DNA. In all, the sample holds 75,000 to 95,000 clones, and roughly 86% of those were seen once. The ten largest clones represent 15% of the sample.

At diagnosis, tumor, uninvolved tumor-adjacent lung and peripheral blood were collected and then preserved as a mix of FFPE and fresh-frozen material. Blood samples were analyzed as peripheral blood mononuclear cells for TCR repertoire profiling. Regarding this clone: What this receptor recognizes is not known. Base qualities are not at hand, and no much larger clone is one base apart.

This specimen was peripheral blood, taken before any cancer treatment. The clonotype originates from a man aged 35-69 years with stage I squamous cell lung carcinoma.

The CDR3 reads as follows: CASGPEGAGPFF. Read as DNA, the sequence is TGTGCTAGTGGTCCAGAAGGAGCGGGGCCGTTCTTC. In this chain, TRBV12-5 is recombined with TRBJ2-1; TRBD2 lines up with 7 middle nucleotides. CDR1 is given as LGHNT and CDR2 as FRNRAP, both from the germline V gene. The CDR3 measures 12 amino acids from cysteine to phenylalanine. Solely the CDR3 DNA is kept, with 36 bases framed from the first base. V is pruned by 5 bases and J by 15 bases, leaving 10 bases of the junction without a gene match.